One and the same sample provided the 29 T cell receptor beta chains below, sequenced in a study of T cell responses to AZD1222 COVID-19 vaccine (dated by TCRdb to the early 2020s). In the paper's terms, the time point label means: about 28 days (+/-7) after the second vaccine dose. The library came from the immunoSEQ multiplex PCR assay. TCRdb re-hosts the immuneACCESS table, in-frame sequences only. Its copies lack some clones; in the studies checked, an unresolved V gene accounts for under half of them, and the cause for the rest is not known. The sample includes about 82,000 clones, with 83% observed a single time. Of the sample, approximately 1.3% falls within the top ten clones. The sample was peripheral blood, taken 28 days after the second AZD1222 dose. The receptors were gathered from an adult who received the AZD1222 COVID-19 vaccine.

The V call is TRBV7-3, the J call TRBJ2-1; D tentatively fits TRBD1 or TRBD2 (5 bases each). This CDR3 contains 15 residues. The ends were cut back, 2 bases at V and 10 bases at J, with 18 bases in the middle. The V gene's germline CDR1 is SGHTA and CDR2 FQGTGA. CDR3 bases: TGTGCCAGCAGCTTATCGGGGCACGCAGGCCAAGAGCAGTTCTTC. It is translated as CASSLSGHAGQEQFF.

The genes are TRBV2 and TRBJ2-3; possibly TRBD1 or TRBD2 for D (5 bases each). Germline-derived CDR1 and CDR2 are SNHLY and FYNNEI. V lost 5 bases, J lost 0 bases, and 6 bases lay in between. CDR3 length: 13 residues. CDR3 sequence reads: CASSWDSTDTQYF. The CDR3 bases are TGTGCCAGCAGTTGGGACAGCACAGATACGCAGTATTTT. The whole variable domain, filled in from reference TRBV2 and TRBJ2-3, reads EPEVTQTPSHQVTQMGQEVILRCVPISNHLYFYWYRQILGQKVEFLVSFYNNEISEKSEIFDDQFSVERPDGSNFTLKIRSTKLEDSAMYFCASSWDSTDTQYFGPGTRLTVL.

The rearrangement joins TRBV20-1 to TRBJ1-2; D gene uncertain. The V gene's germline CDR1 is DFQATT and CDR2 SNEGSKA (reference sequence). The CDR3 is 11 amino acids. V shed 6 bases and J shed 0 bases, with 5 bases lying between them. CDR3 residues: CSAGSNYGYTF. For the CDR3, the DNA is TGCAGTGCCGGATCTAACTATGGCTACACCTTC.

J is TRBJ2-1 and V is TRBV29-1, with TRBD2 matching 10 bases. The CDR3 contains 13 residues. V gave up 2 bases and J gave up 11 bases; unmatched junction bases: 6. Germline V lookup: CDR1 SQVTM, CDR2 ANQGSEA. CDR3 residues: CSVELASGSQQFF. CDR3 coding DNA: TGCAGCGTTGAATTGGCTAGCGGGAGCCAGCAGTTCTTC.

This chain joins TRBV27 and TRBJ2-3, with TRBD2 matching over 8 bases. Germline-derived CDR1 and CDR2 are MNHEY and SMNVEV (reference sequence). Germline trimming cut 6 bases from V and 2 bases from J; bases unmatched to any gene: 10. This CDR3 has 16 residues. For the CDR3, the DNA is TGTGCCAGCAGCAGTGTCCTAGCGGGCAACACAGATACGCAGTATTTT. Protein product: CASSSVLAGNTDTQYF.

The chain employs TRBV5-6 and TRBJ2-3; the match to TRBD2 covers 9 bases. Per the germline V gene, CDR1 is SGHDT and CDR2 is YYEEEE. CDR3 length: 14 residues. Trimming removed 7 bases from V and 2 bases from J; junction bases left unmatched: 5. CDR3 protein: CASALAGATDTQYF. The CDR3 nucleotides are TGTGCCAGCGCCTTAGCGGGAGCCACAGATACGCAGTATTTT.

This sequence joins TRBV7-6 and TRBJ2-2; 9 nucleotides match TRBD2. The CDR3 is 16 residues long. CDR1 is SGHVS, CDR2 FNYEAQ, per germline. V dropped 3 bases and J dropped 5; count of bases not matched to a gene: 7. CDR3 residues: CASSFRGLAGTGELFF. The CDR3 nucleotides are TGTGCCAGCAGCTTCCGGGGGCTAGCGGGAACCGGGGAGCTGTTTTTT. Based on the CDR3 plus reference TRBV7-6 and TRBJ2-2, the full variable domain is GAGVSQSPRYKVTKRGQDVALRCDPISGHVSLYWYRQALGQGPEFLTYFNYEAQQDKSGLPNDRFSAERPEGSISTLTIQRTEQRDSAMYRCASSFRGLAGTGELFFGEGSRLTVL.

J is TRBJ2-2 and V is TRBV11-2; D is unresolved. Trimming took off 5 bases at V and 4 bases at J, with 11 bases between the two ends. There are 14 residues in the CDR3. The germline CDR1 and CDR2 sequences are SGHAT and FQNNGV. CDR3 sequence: CASSRTPSTGELFF. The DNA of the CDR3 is TGTGCCAGCAGCCGAACCCCTAGCACCGGGGAGCTGTTTTTT.

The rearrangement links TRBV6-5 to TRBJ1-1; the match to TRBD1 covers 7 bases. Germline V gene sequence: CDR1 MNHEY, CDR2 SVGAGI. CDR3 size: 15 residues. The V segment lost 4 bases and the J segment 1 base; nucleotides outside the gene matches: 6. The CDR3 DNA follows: TGTGCCAGCAGTTTACAGGGGCCGCCGAACACTGAAGCTTTCTTT. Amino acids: CASSLQGPPNTEAFF.

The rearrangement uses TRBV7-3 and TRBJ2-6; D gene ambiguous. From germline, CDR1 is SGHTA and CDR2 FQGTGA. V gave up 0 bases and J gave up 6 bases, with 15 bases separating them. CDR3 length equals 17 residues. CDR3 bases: TGTGCCAGCAGCTTAACCCTCGCCGGTACTGAGGCCAACGTCCTGACTTTC. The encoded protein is CASSLTLAGTEANVLTF.

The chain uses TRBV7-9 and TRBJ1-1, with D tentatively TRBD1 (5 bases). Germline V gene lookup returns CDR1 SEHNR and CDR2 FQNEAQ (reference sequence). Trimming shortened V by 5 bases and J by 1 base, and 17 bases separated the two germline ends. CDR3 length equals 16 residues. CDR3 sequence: CASSLTGGASNTEAFF. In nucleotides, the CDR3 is TGTGCCAGCAGCCTAACCGGTGGGGCTTCGAACACTGAAGCTTTCTTT.

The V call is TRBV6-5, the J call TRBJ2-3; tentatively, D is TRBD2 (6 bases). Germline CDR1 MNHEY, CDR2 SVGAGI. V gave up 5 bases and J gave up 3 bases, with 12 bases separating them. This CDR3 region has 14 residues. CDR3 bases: TGTGCCAGCAGTCCGGGACTCGCAACAGATACGCAGTATTTT. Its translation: CASSPGLATDTQYF.

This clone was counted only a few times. The CDR3 coding sequence is TGTGCCTGGAGTAAAAGGAGTGATCAGCCCCAGCATTTT. It specifies CAWSKRSDQPQHF. The chain employs TRBV30 and TRBJ1-5, with D unresolved. Trimming stripped 2 bases from V and 5 bases from J, with 10 bases between. Germline CDR1 GTSNPN, CDR2 SVGIG (reference sequence). There are 13 residues in the CDR3.

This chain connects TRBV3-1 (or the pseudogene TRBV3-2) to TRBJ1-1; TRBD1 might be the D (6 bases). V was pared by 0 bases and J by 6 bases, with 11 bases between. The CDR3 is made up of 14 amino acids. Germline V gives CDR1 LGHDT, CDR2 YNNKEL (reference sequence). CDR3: CASSQDPNRAEAFF. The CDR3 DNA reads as TGTGCCAGCAGCCAAGATCCCAACAGGGCTGAAGCTTTCTTT.

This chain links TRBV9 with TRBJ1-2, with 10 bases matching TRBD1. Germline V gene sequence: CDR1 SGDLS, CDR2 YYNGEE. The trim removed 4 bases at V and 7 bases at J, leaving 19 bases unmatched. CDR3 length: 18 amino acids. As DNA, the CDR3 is TGTGCCAGCAGCCCTACCCCAACTCCGAGACAGGGGGCTACTGGCTACACCTTC. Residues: CASSPTPTPRQGATGYTF.

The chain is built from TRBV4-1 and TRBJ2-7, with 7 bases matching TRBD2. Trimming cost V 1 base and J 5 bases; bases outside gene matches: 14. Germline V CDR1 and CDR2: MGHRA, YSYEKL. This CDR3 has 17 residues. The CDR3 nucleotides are TGCGCCAGCAGCCAAGCCCCATCTAGCGGCGCGTCCAACGAGCAGTACTTC. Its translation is CASSQAPSSGASNEQYF.

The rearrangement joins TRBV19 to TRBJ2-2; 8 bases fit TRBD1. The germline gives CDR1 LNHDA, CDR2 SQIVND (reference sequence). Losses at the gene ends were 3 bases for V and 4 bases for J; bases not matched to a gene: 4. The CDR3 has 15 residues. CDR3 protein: CASSIRTGITGELFF. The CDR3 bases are TGTGCCAGTAGTATCCGGACAGGGATCACCGGGGAGCTGTTTTTT.

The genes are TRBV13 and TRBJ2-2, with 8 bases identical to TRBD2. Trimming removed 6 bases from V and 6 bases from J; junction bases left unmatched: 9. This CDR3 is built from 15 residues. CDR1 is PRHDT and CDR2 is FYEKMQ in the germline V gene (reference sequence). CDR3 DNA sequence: TGTGCCAGCAGTCCCGGACTAGCTTCAGCCGGGGAGCTGTTTTTT. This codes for CASSPGLASAGELFF.

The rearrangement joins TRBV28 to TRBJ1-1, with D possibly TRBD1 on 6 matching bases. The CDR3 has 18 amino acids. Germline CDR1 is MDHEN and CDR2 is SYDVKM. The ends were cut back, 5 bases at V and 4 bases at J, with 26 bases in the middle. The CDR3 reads CASSLSPPGDPGGTEAFF. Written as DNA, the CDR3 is TGTGCCAGCAGTCTTAGCCCCCCAGGGGACCCCGGGGGCACTGAAGCTTTCTTT.

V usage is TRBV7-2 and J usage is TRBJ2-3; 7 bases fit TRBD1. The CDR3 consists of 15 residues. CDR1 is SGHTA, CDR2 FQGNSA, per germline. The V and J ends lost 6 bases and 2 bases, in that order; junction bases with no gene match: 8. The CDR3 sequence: CASRELGQNTDTQYF. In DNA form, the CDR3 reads TGTGCCAGCAGGGAACTGGGACAGAACACAGATACGCAGTATTTT.

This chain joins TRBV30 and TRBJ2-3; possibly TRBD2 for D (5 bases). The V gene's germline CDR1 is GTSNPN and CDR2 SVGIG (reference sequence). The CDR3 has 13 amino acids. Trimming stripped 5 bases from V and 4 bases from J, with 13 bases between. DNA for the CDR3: TGTGCCTGGGCCCATTACGGGGCAGATACGCAGTATTTT. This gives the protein CAWAHYGADTQYF.

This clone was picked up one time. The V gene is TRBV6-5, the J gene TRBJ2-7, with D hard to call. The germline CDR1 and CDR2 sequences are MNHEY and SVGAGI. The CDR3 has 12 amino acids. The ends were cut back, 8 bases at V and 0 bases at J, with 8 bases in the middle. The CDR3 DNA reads TGTGCCAGCGGCCTGAGCTCCTACGAGCAGTACTTC. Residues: CASGLSSYEQYF.

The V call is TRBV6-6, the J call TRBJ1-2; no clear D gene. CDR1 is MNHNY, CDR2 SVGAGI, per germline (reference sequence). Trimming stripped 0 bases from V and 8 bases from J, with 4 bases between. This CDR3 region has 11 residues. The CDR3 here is CASSYSYGYTF. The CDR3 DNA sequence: TGTGCCAGCAGTTACTCGTACGGCTACACCTTC.

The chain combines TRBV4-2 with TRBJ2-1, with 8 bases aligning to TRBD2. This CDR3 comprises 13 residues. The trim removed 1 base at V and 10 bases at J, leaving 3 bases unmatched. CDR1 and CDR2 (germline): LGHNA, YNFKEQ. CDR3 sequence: CASSQGLASEQFF. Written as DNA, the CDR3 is TGTGCCAGCAGCCAAGGACTAGCGTCGGAGCAGTTCTTC.

CDR3 in DNA: TGTGCCTGGGAGTCGGGGGGTTTAACTGAAGCTTTCTTT. Translating it yields CAWESGGLTEAFF. The chain joins TRBV30 to TRBJ1-1; D might be TRBD1 (5 bases). The germline V gene encodes CDR1 GTSNPN and CDR2 SVGIG (reference sequence). This CDR3 region has 13 residues. V was trimmed by 5 bases and J by 5 bases, leaving 15 bases between them.

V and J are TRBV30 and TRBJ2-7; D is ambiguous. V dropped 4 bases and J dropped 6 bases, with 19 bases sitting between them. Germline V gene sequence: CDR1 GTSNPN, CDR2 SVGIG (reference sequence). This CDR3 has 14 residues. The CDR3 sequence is CAWTPPGPPFEQYF. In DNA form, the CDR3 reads TGTGCCTGGACCCCTCCGGGCCCTCCATTCGAGCAGTACTTC.

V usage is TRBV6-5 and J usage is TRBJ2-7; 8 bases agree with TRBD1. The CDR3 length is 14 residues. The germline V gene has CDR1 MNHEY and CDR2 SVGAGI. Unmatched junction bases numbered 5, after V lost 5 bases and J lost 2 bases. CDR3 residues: CASSPDRGTYEQYF. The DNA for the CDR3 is TGTGCCAGCAGTCCAGACAGGGGTACCTACGAGCAGTACTTC.

The CDR3 is CASSRAGELFF. The CDR3 DNA follows: TGTGCCAGCTCGAGGGCCGGGGAGCTGTTTTTT. The rearrangement joins TRBV3-1 (or the pseudogene TRBV3-2) to TRBJ2-2, with a tentative D call TRBD2 (5 bases). Germline loops: CDR1 LGHDT, CDR2 YNNKEL (reference sequence). The CDR3 runs 11 residues. Trimming took 8 bases from V and 6 from J, leaving 7 bases between them.

The CDR3 is CASSIEVDEKLFF. CDR3 in DNA: TGTGCCAGTAGTATCGAAGTCGATGAAAAACTGTTTTTT. J is TRBJ1-4 and V is TRBV19; D not resolved. The CDR3 has 13 amino acids. Germline V gene data show CDR1 as LNHDA and CDR2 as SQIVND (reference sequence). Trimming left V 3 bases short and J 6 bases short, with 8 bases between.